This T cell receptor beta chain was sequenced in a study of OX40 agonist ivuxolimab in advanced cancers. As for the study in general: The diagnoses of dose-escalation patients were hepatocellular carcinoma, melanoma, renal cell or head and neck cancer.

Assay: immunoSEQ multiplex PCR; the TCRdb copy retains only in-frame clones and omits some. The sample comprises around 11,000 clones, around 80% of which are singletons, and roughly 15% rests with the top ten. Findings and caveats of the study: Researchers report that CD8+ T cells had, on average, more expanded clones than CD4+.

As for this clone: Antigen: not known.

Germline V gene lookup returns CDR1 SEHNR and CDR2 FQNEAQ (reference sequence). There are 15 residues in the CDR3. V shed 5 bases and J shed 0 bases, with 13 bases lying between them. The starting material was CD4+ or CD8+ T cells sorted from blood, obtained in a trial of the OX40 agonist ivuxolimab. The chain couples TRBV7-9 to TRBJ1-1; D is undetermined. The TCR comes from an adult with an advanced solid tumor such as melanoma, head and neck, liver or kidney cancer. CDR3 DNA: TGTGCCAGCAGCCAGAGCTTGGGTCTGAACACTGAAGCTTTCTTT. This translates into CASSQSLGLNTEAFF.